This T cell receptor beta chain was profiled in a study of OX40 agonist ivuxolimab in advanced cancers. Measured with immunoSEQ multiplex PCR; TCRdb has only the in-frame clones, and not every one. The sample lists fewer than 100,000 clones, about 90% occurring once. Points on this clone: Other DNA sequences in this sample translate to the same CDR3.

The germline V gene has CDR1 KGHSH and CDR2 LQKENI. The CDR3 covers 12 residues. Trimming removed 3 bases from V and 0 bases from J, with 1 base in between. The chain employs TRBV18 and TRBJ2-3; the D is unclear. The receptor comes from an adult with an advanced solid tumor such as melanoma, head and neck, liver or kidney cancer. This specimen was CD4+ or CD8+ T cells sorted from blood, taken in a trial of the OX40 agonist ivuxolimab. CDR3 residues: CASSPSTDTQYF. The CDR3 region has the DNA TGTGCCAGCTCACCTAGCACAGATACGCAGTATTTT.